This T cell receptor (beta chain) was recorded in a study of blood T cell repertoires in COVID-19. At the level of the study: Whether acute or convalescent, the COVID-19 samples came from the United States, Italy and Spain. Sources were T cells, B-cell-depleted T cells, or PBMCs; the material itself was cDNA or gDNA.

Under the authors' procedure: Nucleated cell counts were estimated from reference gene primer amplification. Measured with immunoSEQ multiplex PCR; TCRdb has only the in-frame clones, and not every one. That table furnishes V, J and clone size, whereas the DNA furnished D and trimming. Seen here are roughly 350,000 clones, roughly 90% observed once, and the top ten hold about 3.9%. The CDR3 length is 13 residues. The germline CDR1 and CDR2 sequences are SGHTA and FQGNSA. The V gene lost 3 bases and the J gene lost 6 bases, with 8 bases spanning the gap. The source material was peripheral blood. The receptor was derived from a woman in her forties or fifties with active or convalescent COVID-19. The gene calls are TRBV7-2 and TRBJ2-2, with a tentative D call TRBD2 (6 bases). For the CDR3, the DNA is TGTGCCAGCAGCTTCGGGGGACCCGGGGAGCTGTTTTTT. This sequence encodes CASSFGGPGELFF.